This T cell receptor (beta chain) was retrieved from a study of beta chain features in type 1 diabetes (dated by TCRdb to the late 2010s). Turning to the overall study: Patients and healthy donors did not differ in mean age, gender distribution, total cell number or subset yield. Across all samples, almost 110 million sorted cells were examined, and cell number per subset correlated strongly with RNA yield. In the study, recently diagnosed type 1 diabetes patients and matched healthy donors were compared on the TCRB repertoires of their sorted circulating CD4+ T cell subsets. Whereas all 30 or so donors provided naive and central memory subsets, regulatory and stem cell-like memory subsets were isolated from just 8 patients and about eight healthy donors. The study at large found these results: At VDJ recombination sites, patients with type 1 diabetes made fewer insertions and deleted more nucleotides, a pattern implying thymic rearrangement abnormalities. Because cDNA was sequenced instead of genomic DNA, highly expressing activated cells could be over-represented, though the groups showed no difference in activation or CD3 levels. Because small numbers of individuals were included in the HLA sub-analyses, any influence of HLA type on TCRB rearrangement was left unresolved. A moderate but significant shortening of TCRB CDR3 length was observed in type 1 diabetes patients in all four CD4+ subsets. PCR might favor shorter templates, but patient and control samples were amplified and corrected together, so any skew would affect both groups equally. Naive, central memory and regulatory TCRB repertoires appeared to be more similar among patients than among healthy donors.

On this clone itself: Its antigen remains undetermined. The input lacks base qualities; no much larger clone sits a single base away.

The entire isolated RNA was reverse transcribed using the High Capacity cDNA Reverse Transcription Kit, and thus expressed TCRB transcripts were sequenced. Naive, central memory and regulatory T cell samples underwent deep immunoSEQ sequencing, averaging around 4 million total reads per sample. Sorted cells were lysed in RLT buffer, and RNA was extracted using DNase-treated RNeasy Micro or Mini kits according to cell number. To prevent cross-contamination, each cell subset was processed individually, whereas patient and healthy donor samples were processed jointly. The immunoSEQ multiplex PCR was used to amplify TCRB sequences from cDNA, yielding 87-bp fragments that span the CDR3 region. The amplicons were sequenced using the Illumina HiSeq platform. As for the original processing: Synthetic template baselines were used to correct PCR bias computationally, reads within Hamming distance 2 were collapsed together, and singletons that could not be merged were discarded. Reads were aligned against IMGT so that V, D and J genes, CDR3 length and insertions or deletions at six rearrangement sites could be assigned. Within each subset, clonotype counts were normalized to the number of sorted cells before true diversity and Gini coefficients were calculated with the tcR R package. Repertoire sharing was quantified using the overlap coefficient calculated on TCRB nucleotide sequences. Out-of-frame TCRB sequences from naive cells were analyzed to stand in for the pre-selection repertoire. This immuneACCESS table, as held by TCRdb, lists in-frame sequences with V and J called but not all clones. Of the missing ones, under half trace to an unresolved V gene in checked studies; the others have no known cause. D and trimming come from the DNA, and the V and J calls and clone size come from that table. The sample table shows nearly 250,000 clones, and roughly 15% are seen once. More than 0.02% of the sample is held by the ten biggest clonotypes.

The germline V gene supplies CDR1 ENHRY and CDR2 SYGVKD. V lost 10 bases and J lost 2 bases, and the count of bases not matched to a germline gene is 9. The CDR3 covers 14 residues, taking in both the cysteine and the phenylalanine. Solely the CDR3 DNA is kept, with 42 bases framed from the first base. From each donor, a single peripheral blood sample of about 100 mL on average was drawn into heparinised tubes. Naive, central memory, regulatory and stem cell-like memory CD4+ T cells were sorted on a BD FACSAria II using a panel including CD45RO, CCR7, CD25, CD127, CD95 and CD27. All sorted populations exceeded 95% purity. PBMCs were separated immediately by Lymphoprep density gradient centrifugation and were stained directly, without being cultured. To minimize batch effects, samples were stained and sorted in pairs, one healthy donor with one patient per experiment.

The chain is made from TRBV10-3 and TRBJ2-7, and 9 bases in between align with TRBD1. The sequenced material came from naive CD4+ T cells from blood. The cell subset or site label on this specimen signifies: true naive CD4+ T cells. This sequence originates from a woman aged 40-49 years in good health. The DNA sequence is given as TGTGCCACGAGGACAGGGGCTGGGGCCTACGAGCAGTACTTC. It specifies CATRTGAGAYEQYF.